The text below deals with one T cell receptor beta chain. Its antigen is currently not known. Since a much larger clone is just one base distant, this may be a read error. A constant-region primer and ProtoScript II reverse transcriptase were used to reverse-transcribe TCRbeta-specific cDNA from roughly 0.55 ug total RNA. The TCRbeta libraries were prepared through three rounds of nested multiplex PCR following a slightly modified ARM-PCR procedure. Multiplex TRBV1-TRBV30 forward primers and a Cbeta reverse primer were used in the first two PCR rounds, each of which was run for approximately 10 cycles. Sample barcodes and Illumina adapters were added in a final 25-cycle PCR with Deep VentR polymerase. Amplicons of 200-500 bp were gel-purified with a QIAquick gel extraction kit before sequencing. An Illumina HiSeq 2500 was used to sequence the TCRbeta amplicons with 250-bp paired-end reads. The paper's data handling went like this. To recover full CDR3 sequences, reads were quality-trimmed using Trimmomatic v0.33 and paired reads were then merged using FLASH v1.2.11. V, D and J germline segments were assigned to the rearranged TCRbeta sequences by MiGEC v1.2.1b. Clonotype statistics and Shannon-Wiener diversity indices were computed with VDJtools v1.0.0. To reduce sampling bias, subsequent analyses other than the diversity analysis used only the 250 most abundant clonotypes in each sample. TCRdb applied fastp at Q25 and MiXCR to the public reads, then kept only in-frame beta chains. A single entry per CDR3 protein holds the most common genes and DNA from its merged rows. Here the V and J calls rest on TCRdb's processing, not on the authors' analysis. In this sample the table shows just over 300,000 distinct CDR3 sequences, about three fifths of which occur a single time. Clones ranked in the top ten supply about 15% of the sample.

Blood RNA was extracted from unsorted whole blood with TRIzol reagent; germline DNA came from the DNeasy Blood & Tissue kit. Chronic HBV infection was present in the patients, and the patients were treatment-naive at sampling. Before surgery, approximately 3.7 milliliters of peripheral blood were drawn into K2EDTA tubes. The data originate from a study of tumor-infiltrating lymphocytes in primary liver carcinoma (dated by TCRdb to 2016 to 2017). Concerning the study at large: Between late 2015 and early 2016, a few patients in China with histopathologically diagnosed primary liver carcinoma had their tumors surgically resected. Hepatocellular carcinoma (four) or combined HCC and intrahepatic cholangiocarcinoma (one) was present in the five patients, who were three men and two women aged 30 to 69 years. The five patients had tumors of stage T1-T3 N0M0, with maximum diameters ranging from about 4.2 to 10 cm. Each sample produced roughly 3.65 to 8 million productive TCRbeta reads, and read depth showed no significant difference between tissue types. TCRbeta repertoire sequencing, expression microarrays and whole-exome sequencing were combined in the study across five regions of each liver tumor, with adjacent normal tissue and blood also included. TCRbeta repertoire sequencing covered some 35 specimens from 5 patients: around 25 tumor regions, 5 adjacent noncancerous liver tissues and 5 peripheral blood samples. Repertoires from technical replicates were highly reproducible, with mean shared-clone rates around 0.89 and correlation coefficients above 0.95. Beyond this particular receptor, the publication reports: A significantly larger repertoire fraction was made up by the top 250 clones in tumors than in blood (p = 0.039). The study included only five patients, and the authors note findings should be validated in a larger study. Because sequencing covered only the TCR beta chain and unpaired alpha chains were not captured, true repertoire diversity is likely underestimated. Repertoire overlap was higher between tumor regions (mean roughly 35%) than tumor-adjacent (approximately 17%) or tumor-blood (roughly 14%) pairs, consistent with antigen-driven expansion. Bulk unsorted samples precluded comparing CD4+ and CD8+ T cell repertoires.

Trimming removed 6 bases from V and 9 bases from J, leaving 15 bases between the germline ends. The CDR3 starts with the cysteine, ends with the phenylalanine, and has 13 residues. The kept DNA is CDR3 alone, 39 bases in frame from the first base. The receptor was isolated from a young woman with primary liver carcinoma and hepatitis B virus infection. This sequence uses TRBV12-3 or TRBV12-4 and TRBJ2-1; too little of a D gene remains to name it. The specimen sequenced was peripheral blood. CDR3 protein: CASRMGSAGEQFF. Here is the DNA: TGTGCCAGCAGAATGGGATCAGCCGGTGAGCAGTTCTTC.